Sequencing of this TCR beta chain was carried out in a study of T cells in Graves' hyperthyroidism and ophthalmopathy. RNA transcripts served as the template for amplifying TCR beta CDR3 regions. The primer set for the first-round RT-PCR of the TCR CDR3 was HTBI. TCRdb re-called the multiplex PCR reads through MiXCR, storing one row per CDR3 protein. This repertoire shows 600,000 or so distinct CDR3 sequences, roughly 15% found once; its top ten account for 9.5% to 15%. The CDR3 covers 14 residues. Germline lookup yields CDR1 LGHNA and CDR2 YNFKEQ. V was shortened by 4 bases and J by 0 bases, with 7 bases between the two germline ends. PBMCs were derived from under 13 ml fresh peripheral blood.

The chain recombines TRBV4-2 with TRBJ1-5; no clear D gene. This receptor was obtained from a woman in her forties or fifties with Graves' ophthalmopathy. Sequenced sample: blood. The chain's CDR3 is CASSRPGSNQPQHF. Written as DNA, the CDR3 is TGTGCCAGCAGCCGGCCCGGTAGCAATCAGCCCCAGCATTTT.